The next 17 T cell receptor beta chains were all read from a single sample in a study of shared clonotypes between healthy human individuals. Clones were sequenced by immunoSEQ multiplex PCR, and TCRdb holds only the in-frame ones, with some missing. The sample holds 2.5 million or so clones, around nine tenths seen once. The sample consisted of naive CD4+ T cells sorted from blood. Subset indicated: CD45RA+ positively selected. The receptors originated from a man aged 18 to 29 in good health.

This rearrangement joins TRBV6-5 to TRBJ2-7; no clear D. From germline, CDR1 is MNHEY and CDR2 SVGAGI. V shed 5 bases and J shed 3 bases, with 8 bases lying between them. The CDR3 sequence is 12 residues long. The CDR3 DNA sequence: TGTGCCAGCAGTCAGACCCTCTACGAGCAGTACTTC. Translation: CASSQTLYEQYF.

The chain has TRBV7-9 and TRBJ1-4; TRBD1 matches 7 bases. Trimming took 5 bases from V and 8 from J; bases not matched to a gene: 14. Germline V lookup: CDR1 SEHNR, CDR2 FQNEAQ (reference sequence). This CDR3 has 16 amino acids. The CDR3 region is CASSPSATGVGEKLFF. Here the CDR3 DNA reads TGTGCCAGCAGCCCCTCCGCCACAGGGGTAGGGGAAAAACTGTTTTTT.

Note on this clone: The sample holds other DNA sequences that translate to the same CDR3. This sequence joins TRBV6-1 and TRBJ1-1; D call uncertain. Germline CDR1 is MNHNS and CDR2 is SASEGT. Trimming removed 3 bases at V and 4 bases at J, with 12 bases between. The CDR3 sequence is 14 residues long. Here the CDR3 reads CASSEGGLGTEAFF. The CDR3 nucleotides read TGTGCCAGCAGTGAGGGTGGGTTGGGCACTGAAGCTTTCTTT.

The count of this clone is one. The gene calls are TRBV18 and TRBJ1-4; TRBD1 agrees at 7 bases. Germline assignment: CDR1 KGHSH and CDR2 LQKENI. The CDR3 sequence is 13 residues long. V lost 4 bases, J lost 8 bases, and 4 bases stayed unmatched. CDR3 loop: CASSRTGEEKLFF. Here the CDR3 DNA reads TGTGCCAGCTCACGAACAGGGGAAGAAAAACTGTTTTTT.

The chain couples TRBV7-9 to TRBJ2-3, with D perhaps matching TRBD1 or TRBD2 (6 bases each). CDR1 SEHNR and CDR2 FQNEAQ come from the germline V gene (reference sequence). V dropped 9 bases and J dropped 1 base, with 14 bases sitting between them. The CDR3 loop spans 14 amino acids. The CDR3 sequence is CASSRGDGTDTQYF. The CDR3 DNA follows: TGTGCCAGTTCTAGGGGGGACGGCACAGATACGCAGTATTTT.

The chain carries TRBV6-1 and TRBJ1-3; TRBD1 aligns across 7 bases. Germline V gene data show CDR1 as MNHNS and CDR2 as SASEGT. The CDR3 spans 17 residues. V lost 3 bases and J lost 3; bases outside the gene matches: 11. The CDR3 DNA sequence: TGTGCCAGCAGTGAGATGCCACAGGGGAGTCTTGGAAACACCATATATTTT. Translating it yields CASSEMPQGSLGNTIYF.

Here the CDR3 reads CASSIRGLAAEQYF. The CDR3 DNA is TGTGCCAGTAGTATAAGGGGACTAGCGGCCGAGCAGTACTTC. This sequence joins TRBV19 and TRBJ2-5; 11 bases align to TRBD2. Matching the DNA end better, TRBJ2-7 makes the J call doubtful. Per germline, CDR1 LNHDA and CDR2 SQIVND (reference sequence). This CDR3 comprises 14 residues.

V is TRBV5-6 and J is TRBJ1-4; D ambiguous. V was clipped by 3 bases and J by 1 base, with 16 bases between them. CDR1 and CDR2 from the germline V gene are SGHDT and YYEEEE. This CDR3 region has 17 residues. The CDR3 region has the DNA TGTGCCAGCAGCTCTCTACCGGGAGGAGTAACTAATGAAAAACTGTTTTTT. Translation: CASSSLPGGVTNEKLFF. Using reference TRBV5-6 and TRBJ1-4 for the parts outside the CDR3, the full variable domain is DAGVTQSPTHLIKTRGQQVTLRCSPKSGHDTVSWYQQALGQGPQFIFQYYEEEERQRGNFPDRFSGHQFPNYSSELNVNALLLGDSALYLCASSSLPGGVTNEKLFFGSGTQLSVL.

The chain recombines TRBV2 with TRBJ2-1, with D perhaps TRBD2 (6 bases). The CDR3 sequence is 13 residues long. CDR1 and CDR2 from the germline V gene are SNHLY and FYNNEI. Trimming stripped 6 bases from V and 8 bases from J, with 14 bases between. The CDR3 DNA reads TGTGCCAGCAGGTCGCGGGGCGCGGATGAGCAGTTCTTC. This encodes CASRSRGADEQFF.

CDR3 in DNA: TGTGCCAGCAGCCCACAGACTAGAATTACCTACAATGAGCAGTTCTTC. Translating it yields CASSPQTRITYNEQFF. The rearrangement uses TRBV7-9 and TRBJ2-1; possible D gene TRBD2, 6 bases. Germline CDR1 reads SEHNR; CDR2 reads FQNEAQ (reference sequence). Trimming removed 5 bases at V and 2 bases at J, with 16 bases between. This CDR3 comprises 16 residues.

As to this clone: This specimen includes other DNA sequences encoding the same CDR3. This chain uses TRBV2 with TRBJ2-2, with D hard to call. The CDR3 contains 11 residues. Germline assignment: CDR1 SNHLY and CDR2 FYNNEI. V gave up 5 bases and J gave up 6 bases, with 4 bases separating them. CDR3 coding DNA: TGTGCCAGCAGTTCCGCCGGGGAGCTGTTTTTT. It translates to CASSSAGELFF.

The genes are TRBV7-8 and TRBJ2-3, with a possible D match to TRBD2 (6 bases). The CDR3 contains 14 residues. V gave up 0 bases and J gave up 5 bases, with 9 bases separating them. Germline CDR1 reads SGHVS; CDR2 reads FQNEAQ. The CDR3 protein is CASSLAGGGDTQYF. The CDR3 DNA reads TGTGCCAGCAGCTTAGCGGGGGGAGGAGATACGCAGTATTTT.

Comment on this clone: This sample includes further DNA sequences coding for the same CDR3. The rearrangement links TRBV5-4 to TRBJ2-1; 9 positions match TRBD2. Trimming removed 2 bases from V and 0 bases from J; junction bases left unmatched: 3. In germline, CDR1 is SGHNT, CDR2 YYREEE (reference sequence). The CDR3 length is 16 residues. CDR3 protein: CASSLGRGGSYNEQFF. Here the CDR3 DNA reads TGTGCCAGCAGCTTAGGGCGGGGGGGCTCCTACAATGAGCAGTTCTTC.

The rearrangement links TRBV29-1 to TRBJ1-1; tentatively, D is TRBD1 (5 bases). With 4 bases removed from V and 5 bases from J, the gap between germline ends came to 17 bases. Germline V CDR1 and CDR2: SQVTM, ANQGSEA. CDR3 length equals 14 residues. For the CDR3, the DNA is TGCAGCGTTGTATTGACGGGCAGGGTTACTGAAGCTTTCTTT. Its protein product is CSVVLTGRVTEAFF. Complete variable domain (other parts from reference TRBV29-1 and TRBJ1-1): SAVISQKPSRDICQRGTSLTIQCQVDSQVTMMFWYRQQPGQSLTLIATANQGSEATYESGFVIDKFPISRPNLTFSTLTVSNMSPEDSSIYLCSVVLTGRVTEAFFGQGTRLTVV.

The rearrangement uses TRBV5-1 and TRBJ2-3; the D gene could be TRBD1 or TRBD2 (5 bases each). The CDR3 has 16 residues. V lost 6 bases to trimming and J lost 2 bases, with 19 bases between them. Germline CDR1 is SGHRS and CDR2 is YFSETQ. The CDR3 reads CASNPSGTANTDTQYF. The CDR3 nucleotides read TGCGCCAGCAACCCATCCGGGACCGCAAACACAGATACGCAGTATTTT.

Worth noting for this clone: A much larger clone sits a single nucleotide away, making a read error possible. The same CDR3 is also encoded by other DNA sequences in this sample. The rearrangement joins TRBV6-1 to TRBJ1-2, with D perhaps TRBD1 (6 bases). Per germline, CDR1 MNHNS and CDR2 SASEGT. This CDR3 contains 13 residues. V was pared by 5 bases and J by 1 base, with 8 bases between. The CDR3 is CASSPDSNYGYTF. The CDR3 nucleotides read TGTGCCAGCAGTCCGGACAGTAACTATGGCTACACCTTC.

The genes are TRBV28 and TRBJ2-7; perhaps TRBD2 as D (6 bases). Germline V CDR1 and CDR2: MDHEN, SYDVKM. The CDR3 length is 12 residues. Trimming stripped 4 bases from V and 10 bases from J, with 14 bases between. Here the CDR3 DNA reads TGTGCCAGCAGTTCAGGTGGGGGGTCTCAGTACTTC. It yields the protein CASSSGGGSQYF.